This T cell receptor beta chain stems from a study of blood T cells in healthy people across ages. PCR was performed a second time for about 6 to 12 cycles using a sample-barcoded 5' primer and a J-beta primer mix. The template-switch adaptor was a 5' adaptor with 12 random nucleotides. It tagged each cDNA molecule. From the 5' RACE reads, TCRdb called clonotypes with MiXCR, one entry per CDR3 protein. The sample lists 1.2 million to 1.5 million distinct CDR3 sequences, approximately 42% occurring once. With regard to this clonotype: A much larger clonotype is one base distant, so this may be a read error.

The CDR3 runs to 13 residues. The V gene lost 6 bases and the J gene lost 0 bases, with 9 bases spanning the gap. CDR1 SNHLY and CDR2 FYNNEI come from the germline V gene. The chain employs TRBV2 and TRBJ2-7; D is possibly TRBD1 (6 bases). The sequence was obtained from a woman aged 18-30 years in good health. Sequencing was carried out using blood. Written as DNA, the CDR3 is TGTGCCAGCAGAGGGGACAACTCCTACGAGCAGTACTTC. Its translation is CASRGDNSYEQYF.